The 2 T cell receptor beta chains below all came from one sample that was sequenced in a study of blood T cell repertoires in COVID-19. Sequencing was performed with immunoSEQ multiplex PCR; in TCRdb, only in-frame clones are kept and a portion is missing. The sample has under 300,000 clones; around 83% are singletons. The source material was peripheral blood. The receptors shown here come from a woman aged 40-49 years who had recovered from COVID-19.

This sequence joins TRBV11-3 and TRBJ1-4; D uncertain. This CDR3 has 13 amino acids. V was cut by 3 bases and J by 4 bases, with 6 bases left in between. The germline V gene has CDR1 SGHNT and CDR2 YENEEA. CDR3 sequence (DNA): TGTGCCAGCAGCTTGAACTATAATGAAAAACTGTTTTTT. It encodes CASSLNYNEKLFF. The full variable domain, its missing parts supplied by reference TRBV11-3 and TRBJ1-4, is EAGVVQSPRYKIIEKKQPVAFWCNPISGHNTLYWYLQNLGQGPELLIRYENEEAVDDSQLPKDRFSAERLKGVDSTLKIQPAELGDSAVYLCASSLNYNEKLFFGSGTQLSVL.

This clone appeared once. The chain couples TRBV28 to TRBJ1-1, with unresolved D. The germline V gene has CDR1 MDHEN and CDR2 SYDVKM. Between the trimmed V and J ends, which lost 2 bases and 5 bases, there was a span of 12 bases. The CDR3 consists of 14 residues. The DNA of the CDR3 is TGTGCCAGCAGTTTAGGAATAAGGAGGACTGAAGCTTTCTTT. It codes for CASSLGIRRTEAFF.